The entry below describes one TCR beta chain. Clones were sequenced by immunoSEQ multiplex PCR, and TCRdb holds only the in-frame ones, with some missing. The data show over 90,000 clones, roughly 92% seen once. This entry belongs to a study of T cell changes during pregnancy in multiple sclerosis. The J segment lost 7 bases and the V segment lost 0 bases, leaving 4 bases of the junction unmatched. Germline CDR1 reads GTSNPN; CDR2 reads SVGIG (reference sequence). The CDR3 is made up of 14 amino acids. The material was peripheral blood, obtained after pregnancy. This TCR derives from a female donor with multiple sclerosis, enrolled in a pregnancy study. This rearrangement joins TRBV30 to TRBJ1-2; 11 bases are shared with TRBD1. CDR3 residues: CAWSVGQGAPGYTF. In DNA form, the CDR3 reads TGTGCCTGGAGTGTCGGACAGGGGGCCCCTGGCTACACCTTC.